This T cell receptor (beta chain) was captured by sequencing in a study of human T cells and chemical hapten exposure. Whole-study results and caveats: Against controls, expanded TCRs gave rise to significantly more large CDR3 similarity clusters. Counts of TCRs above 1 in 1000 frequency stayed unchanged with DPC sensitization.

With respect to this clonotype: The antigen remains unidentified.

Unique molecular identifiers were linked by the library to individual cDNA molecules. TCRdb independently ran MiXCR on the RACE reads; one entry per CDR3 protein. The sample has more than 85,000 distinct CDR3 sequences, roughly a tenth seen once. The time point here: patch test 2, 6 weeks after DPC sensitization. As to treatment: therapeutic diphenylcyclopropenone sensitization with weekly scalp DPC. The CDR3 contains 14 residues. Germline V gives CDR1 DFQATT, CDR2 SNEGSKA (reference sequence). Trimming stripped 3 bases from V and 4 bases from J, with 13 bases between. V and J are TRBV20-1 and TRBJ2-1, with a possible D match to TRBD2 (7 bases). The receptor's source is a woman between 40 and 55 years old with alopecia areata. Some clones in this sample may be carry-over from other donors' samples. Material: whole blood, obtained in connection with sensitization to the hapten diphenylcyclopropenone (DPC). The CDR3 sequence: CSARGGAIYNEQFF. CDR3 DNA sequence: TGCAGTGCTAGGGGGGGGGCAATTTACAATGAGCAGTTCTTC.